Sequencing of this TCR beta chain was carried out in a study of blood T cell repertoires in COVID-19. Study-level background: The United States, Italy and Spain supplied acute and convalescent COVID-19 samples. From T cells, B-cell-depleted T cells, or PBMCs came the material, which was cDNA or gDNA.

Trimming stripped 1 base from V and 3 bases from J, with 12 bases between. Germline V CDR1 and CDR2: SGHTA, FQGNSA. The CDR3 has 15 residues. Original methodology: Estimation of nucleated cell counts relied on the amplification of reference gene primers. The protocol was immunoSEQ multiplex PCR, while the TCRdb copy is restricted to in-frame clones and leaves out a portion. That table furnishes V, J and clone size, whereas the DNA furnished D and trimming. This sample has roughly 260,000 clones, with 86% found just once. Sequencing was done on a sample of peripheral blood. This TCR was recovered from a man aged 35-49 years who had recovered from COVID-19. V gene TRBV7-2 combines with J gene TRBJ1-2, with D maybe TRBD1 (6 bases). CDR3: CASSLEGVVDYGYTF. CDR3 in DNA: TGTGCCAGCAGCTTAGAGGGGGTTGTGGACTATGGCTACACCTTC.